Ten or more counts support the clone carrying this T cell receptor (beta chain). The CDR3 loop spans 13 amino acids. The V end was cut by 3 bases, the J end by 1 base, with 6 bases between. The data belong to a study of T-cell reconstitution after alpha-beta-depleted transplantation in children. Unique molecular identifiers were used in preparing the TCRbeta library. TCRdb re-called the PCR reads with MiXCR, one entry per CDR3 protein. The data show hundreds of thousands of distinct CDR3 sequences, 9.9% seen once. The input for sequencing was PBMCs from the stem cell graft donor, taken from the stem cell graft. This receptor was obtained from a human donor who donated a stem cell graft to a child with SCID. V gene TRBV12-3 or TRBV12-4 combines with J gene TRBJ1-1; D gene ambiguous. The CDR3 protein is CASSFKPNTEAFF. CDR3 DNA: TGTGCCAGCAGTTTTAAACCGAACACTGAAGCTTTCTTT.